This T cell receptor (beta chain) stems from a study of T-cell memory formation after mild COVID-19. The CDR3 extends over 15 amino acids. Germline V gene sequence: CDR1 SGHTA, CDR2 FQGNSA. V was cut by 2 bases and J by 1 base, with 12 bases left in between. Study-wide results and caveats: Confirmation was lacking for SARS-CoV-2 specificity of second-wave clones that peaked on day 37. Contracting clones from day 15 to 85 had balanced CD4/CD8; later expanders favoured CD4+.

Details on this clonotype: Its antigen remains unknown.

TCRdb re-called the 5' RACE reads with MiXCR, one entry per CDR3 protein. The sample includes roughly 45,000 distinct CDR3 sequences, about 28% of them seen just once. Sequenced material: PBMCs or a T cell subset sorted from them (not recorded which). This TCR derives from a man younger than 35 who had mild COVID-19 (a few samples of this study predate the infection). Cell type and time point are not known. The V call is TRBV7-2, the J call TRBJ2-7, with a weak D call TRBD1 (5 bases). The CDR3 sequence: CASSLSRAPSYEQYF. DNA for the CDR3: TGTGCCAGCAGCTTAAGCAGGGCTCCTTCCTACGAGCAGTACTTC. The full variable domain, rest sourced from reference TRBV7-2 and TRBJ2-7, is GAGVSQSPSNKVTEKGKDVELRCDPISGHTALYWYRQSLGQGLEFLIYFQGNSAPDKSGLPSDRFSAERTGGSVSTLTIQRTQQEDSAVYLCASSLSRAPSYEQYFGPGTRLTVT.